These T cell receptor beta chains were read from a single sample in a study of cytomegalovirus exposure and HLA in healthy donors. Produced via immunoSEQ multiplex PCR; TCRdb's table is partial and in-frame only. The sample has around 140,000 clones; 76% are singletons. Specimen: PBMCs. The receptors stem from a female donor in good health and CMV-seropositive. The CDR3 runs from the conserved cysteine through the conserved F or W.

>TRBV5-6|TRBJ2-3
CASSWRTGHPTDTQYF
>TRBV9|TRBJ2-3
CASSGQTSSNTQYF
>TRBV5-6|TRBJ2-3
CASSEQGTSTDTQYF
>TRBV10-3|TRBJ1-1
CAISAAGGPRLDTEAFF
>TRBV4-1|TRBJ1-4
CASSQFPEGEKLFF
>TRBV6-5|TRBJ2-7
CASSYGRDYEQYF
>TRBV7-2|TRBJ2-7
CASSFRTGNEQYF
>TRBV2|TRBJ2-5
CASSAGKEEETQYF
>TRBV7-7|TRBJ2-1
CASSQTHRGSQFF
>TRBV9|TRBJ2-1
CASSVLAASYNEQFF
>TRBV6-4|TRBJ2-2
CASSDGGSTGELFF
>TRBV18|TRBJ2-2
CASSTSRGVAGELFF
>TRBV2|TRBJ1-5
CASSDSFNQPQHF
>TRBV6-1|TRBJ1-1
CASSEYSEAFF
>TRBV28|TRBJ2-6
CASRRQGALSGANVLTF
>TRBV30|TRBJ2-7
CAWSREGGYEQYF
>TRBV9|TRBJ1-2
CASSVGMTGNYGYTF
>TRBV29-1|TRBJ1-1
CSVTAGRAEAFF
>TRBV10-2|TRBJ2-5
CASSKDNQETQYF
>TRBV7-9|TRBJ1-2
CSSSVGTAPHTF
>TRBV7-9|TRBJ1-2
CASSLVGTIGGAGYTF
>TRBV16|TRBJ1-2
CASSRLLDNTGYTF
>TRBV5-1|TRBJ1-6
CASSLASVSGSYNSPLHF
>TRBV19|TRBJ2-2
CASSQRRGRNTGELFF
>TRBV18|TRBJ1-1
CASRLARGRVAFF
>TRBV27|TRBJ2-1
CASSLSWADGEQFF
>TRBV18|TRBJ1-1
CASSFQGGTEAFF
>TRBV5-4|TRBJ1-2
CASSPEQGGYTF
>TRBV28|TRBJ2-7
CASSFSSGAYEQYF
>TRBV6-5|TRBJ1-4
CASSYAQGDGKLFF
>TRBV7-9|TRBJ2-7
CSSSLGVGSSYEQYF
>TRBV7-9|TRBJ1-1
CASSPGAGNTEAFF
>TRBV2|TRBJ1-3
CASQDVGNTIYF
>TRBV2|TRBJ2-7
CASSHDRGSYEQYF
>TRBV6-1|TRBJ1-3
CASSATTGGNTIYF
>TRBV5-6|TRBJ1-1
CASSTGQPEAFF
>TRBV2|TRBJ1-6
CASRPAAGANSPLHF
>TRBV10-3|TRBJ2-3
CAISESGQPDTQYF
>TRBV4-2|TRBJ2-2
CASSQSLAGDTGELFF
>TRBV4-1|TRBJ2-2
CASSQEGRGGATGELFF
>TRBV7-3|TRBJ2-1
CASSFGGSSYNEQFF
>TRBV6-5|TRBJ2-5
CASSPTGQPQETQYF
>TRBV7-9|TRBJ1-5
CSSSSRQGPNQPQHF
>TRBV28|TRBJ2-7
CASSLFRDSDEQYF
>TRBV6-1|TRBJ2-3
CASGETGTDTQYF
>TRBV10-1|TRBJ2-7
CASSHGQGSYEQYF
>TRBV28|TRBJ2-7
CASRGHPTYEQYF